The clone carrying this T cell receptor (beta chain) came up once. This specimen belongs to a study of metastatic and nonmetastatic thyroid tumors. MiXCR re-clonotyped the PCR reads for TCRdb. The sample holds under 45,000 clones; 15% to 20% are singletons and the top ten take roughly an eighth. The length of the CDR3 is 16 residues. The trim removed 3 bases at V and 5 bases at J, leaving 9 bases unmatched. In germline, CDR1 is SGHDT, CDR2 YYEEEE. Ahead of thyroid surgery, no patient had received treatment of any kind. J is TRBJ2-1 and V is TRBV5-6, with 9 bases that match TRBD2. Sequenced material: tumor tissue. The receptor's source is a female donor with papillary thyroid cancer or a benign thyroid nodule (not recorded which). Some clones in this sample may be carry-over from other donors' samples. CDR3 sequence reads: CASSSRTSVANNEQFF. The CDR3 bases are TGTGCCAGCAGCTCTCGGACTAGCGTGGCCAACAATGAGCAGTTCTTC.